Listed here are 9 T cell receptor beta chains from one sample, sequenced in a study of cytomegalovirus exposure and HLA in healthy donors. The PCR made use of 60 Vbeta and 13 Jbeta primers. Libraries were prepared by immunoSEQ multiplex PCR; TCRdb keeps only in-frame clonotypes and omits some of them. In the table there are about 160,000 clones, roughly 80% of which are singletons. The sample comprised PBMCs. These receptors came from a male donor in good health and CMV-seronegative.

The genes are TRBV5-6 and TRBJ2-4, with D possibly being TRBD1 (5 bases). The CDR3 is made up of 16 amino acids. The V and J ends lost 5 bases and 0 bases respectively, with 15 bases between them. Germline lookup yields CDR1 SGHDT and CDR2 YYEEEE. Here the CDR3 reads CASSIRVLLAKNIQYF. Written as DNA, the CDR3 is TGTGCCAGCAGTATCAGGGTTCTACTAGCCAAAAACATTCAGTACTTC.

The chain combines TRBV11-3 with TRBJ2-2; D not resolved. Germline values: CDR1 SGHNT, CDR2 YENEEA. V shed 5 bases and J shed 1 base, with 5 bases lying between them. The CDR3 length is 13 residues. For the CDR3, the DNA is TGTGCCAGCAGCCCCCAGAACACCGGGGAGCTGTTTTTT. Protein: CASSPQNTGELFF.

DNA of the CDR3: TGTGCCATCAATGCGGGGGGGGACACCGGGGAGCTGTTTTTT. Its protein is CAINAGGDTGELFF. The chain is built from TRBV10-3 and TRBJ2-2; 9 bases agree with TRBD2. The CDR3 spans 14 residues. Germline V gives CDR1 ENHRY, CDR2 SYGVKD. The trim removed 7 bases at V and 3 bases at J, leaving 3 bases unmatched.

The V and J genes are TRBV27 and TRBJ1-5, with D uncertain. CDR1 is MNHEY, CDR2 SMNVEV, per germline (reference sequence). Trimming took off 2 bases at V and 2 bases at J, with 10 bases between the two ends. This CDR3 comprises 15 residues. This CDR3 reads CASSLSSRGNQPQHF. The CDR3 region has the DNA TGTGCCAGCAGTTTAAGCAGCCGGGGCAATCAGCCCCAGCATTTT.

This chain joins TRBV27 and TRBJ1-2, with 10 bases aligning to TRBD1. The germline gives CDR1 MNHEY, CDR2 SMNVEV (reference sequence). The CDR3 loop spans 16 amino acids. The ends lost 1 base at V and 7 bases at J; junction bases unmatched: 9. CDR3 protein: CASSLYGGTGAAGYTF. For the CDR3, the DNA is TGTGCCAGCAGTTTATACGGGGGGACAGGGGCCGCTGGCTACACCTTC.

The V gene is TRBV19, the J gene TRBJ2-2; 10 nucleotides match TRBD1. The CDR3 spans 13 residues. The ends lost 10 bases at V and 7 bases at J; junction bases unmatched: 6. CDR1 is LNHDA and CDR2 is SQIVND in the germline V gene (reference sequence). In DNA form, the CDR3 reads TGTGCCACCAAGGGACAGGGGAACGGGGAGCTGTTTTTT. The encoded protein is CATKGQGNGELFF. Full variable domain (outside the CDR3, taken from reference TRBV19 and TRBJ2-2): DGGITQSPKYLFRKEGQNVTLSCEQNLNHDAMYWYRQDPGQGLRLIYYSQIVNDFQKGDIAEGYSVSREKKESFPLTVTSAQKNPTAFYLCATKGQGNGELFFGEGSRLTVL.

The sample holds one count of this clone. The chain employs TRBV28 and TRBJ2-7; 10 bases fit TRBD2. Germline V gene data show CDR1 as MDHEN and CDR2 as SYDVKM. The CDR3 runs 16 residues. V lost 5 bases, J lost 3 bases, and 10 bases stayed unmatched. The CDR3 here is CASSPTASGRGYEQYF. CDR3 sequence (DNA): TGTGCCAGCAGTCCGACCGCTAGCGGGAGAGGCTACGAGCAGTACTTC.

The gene calls are TRBV9 and TRBJ1-5; TRBD1 matches 7 bases. Germline V CDR1 and CDR2: SGDLS, YYNGEE. Unmatched junction bases numbered 5, after V lost 5 bases and J lost 3 bases. CDR3 length equals 14 residues. CDR3: CASSRQGTNQPQHF. DNA of the CDR3: TGTGCCAGCAGTCGACAGGGTACCAATCAGCCCCAGCATTTT.

The genes are TRBV6-1 and TRBJ2-7; 12 bases align to TRBD1. The CDR3 sequence is 13 residues long. CDR1 and CDR2 from the germline V gene are MNHNS and SASEGT. The junction had 6 bases not matched to a gene; V was cut back by 6 bases and J by 9 bases. Here the CDR3 DNA reads TGTGCCAGCAGCGGGGACAGGGGGCTTGGGCAGTACTTC. This codes for CASSGDRGLGQYF.